This entry lists 31 T cell receptor beta chains sequenced from one sample in a study of radiation and T cells in renal cell carcinoma. Indicated time point: blood 4 weeks post-SBRT, at nephrectomy. Treatment in this sample: 15 Gy SBRT to primary tumor, nephrectomy 4 weeks later. Sequenced by immunoSEQ multiplex PCR; TCRdb stores in-frame clones only, minus some. This sample has about 77,000 clones; approximately 87% occur once, and the top ten carry 2% to 3%. The sequencing used blood, collected from a patient whose treatment included radiotherapy and nephrectomy. The source is an older woman with renal cell carcinoma.

The chain combines TRBV9 with TRBJ2-7, with 10 bases matching TRBD1. The CDR3 has 14 residues. From germline, CDR1 is SGDLS and CDR2 YYNGEE. With 4 bases clipped from V and 2 bases from J, the junction kept 3 bases outside the gene matches. Here the CDR3 DNA reads TGTGCCAGCAGCCTAGGACAGGGGGCCTACGAGCAGTACTTC. It yields the protein CASSLGQGAYEQYF. Filled out from reference TRBV9 and TRBJ2-7, the complete variable domain reads DSGVTQTPKHLITATGQRVTLRCSPRSGDLSVYWYQQSLDQGLQFLIQYYNGEERAKGNILERFSAQQFPDLHSELNLSSLELGDSALYFCASSLGQGAYEQYFGPGTRLTVT.

J is TRBJ2-7 and V is TRBV19; tentatively, D is TRBD2 (6 bases). V gave up 3 bases and J gave up 2 bases, with 11 bases separating them. The CDR3 covers 14 residues. From germline, CDR1 is LNHDA and CDR2 SQIVND (reference sequence). For the CDR3, the DNA is TGTGCCAGTAGTATTGGAGGGAAAACCTACGAGCAGTACTTC. It specifies CASSIGGKTYEQYF.

J is TRBJ2-3 and V is TRBV11-2; 9 bases are a match to TRBD2. Per the germline V gene, CDR1 is SGHAT and CDR2 is FQNNGV. The CDR3 totals 16 residues. V lost 1 base to trimming and J lost 6 bases; unmatched junction nucleotides: 8. For the CDR3, the DNA is TGTGCCAGCAGCTTAGCCCGTGGTAGCGGGAGCGATACGCAGTATTTT. Residues: CASSLARGSGSDTQYF. Looking up the rest from reference TRBV11-2 and TRBJ2-3 gives the full variable domain: EAGVAQSPRYKIIEKRQSVAFWCNPISGHATLYWYQQILGQGPKLLIQFQNNGVVDDSQLPKDRFSAERLKGVDSTLKIQPAKLEDSAVYLCASSLARGSGSDTQYFGPGTRLTVL.

The V gene is TRBV5-1, the J gene TRBJ2-7; TRBD2 agrees at 7 bases. Germline loops: CDR1 SGHRS, CDR2 YFSETQ. The V gene end was trimmed by 0 bases and the J gene end by 6 bases; junction bases not matched to a gene: 9. The CDR3 totals 15 residues. The DNA of the CDR3 is TGCGCCAGCAGCTTGGCCGGGGGGACCTTCGTCGAGCAGTACTTC. It specifies CASSLAGGTFVEQYF. Full variable domain (remainder filled in from reference TRBV5-1 and TRBJ2-7): KAGVTQTPRYLIKTRGQQVTLSCSPISGHRSVSWYQQTPGQGLQFLFEYFSETQRNKGNFPGRFSGRQFSNSRSEMNVSTLELGDSALYLCASSLAGGTFVEQYFGPGTRLTVT.

J is TRBJ1-2 and V is TRBV7-2; D gene uncertain. Trimming cost V 5 bases and J 0 bases, with 13 bases left between them. Germline CDR1 is SGHTA and CDR2 is FQGNSA. The length of the CDR3 is 15 residues. CDR3 in DNA: TGTGCCAGCAGCAACCGACACGGAGCTAACTATGGCTACACCTTC. Translating gives CASSNRHGANYGYTF.

The rearrangement links TRBV27 to TRBJ2-2; D is ambiguous. CDR1 is MNHEY, CDR2 SMNVEV, per germline (reference sequence). The CDR3 extends over 12 amino acids. Trimming removed 1 base at V and 5 bases at J, with 2 bases between. The chain's CDR3 is CASSLWTGELFF. The CDR3 nucleotides are TGTGCCAGCAGTTTATGGACCGGGGAGCTGTTTTTT.

The V and J genes are TRBV11-3 and TRBJ2-2; D possibly corresponds to TRBD1 (5 bases). The CDR3 sequence is 14 residues long. Trimming took off 3 bases at V and 2 bases at J, with 7 bases between the two ends. Germline V gene data show CDR1 as SGHNT and CDR2 as YENEEA. CDR3: CASSFGHNTGELFF. DNA for the CDR3: TGTGCCAGCAGCTTTGGACATAACACCGGGGAGCTGTTTTTT.

The V call is TRBV28, the J call TRBJ2-3; 12 bases fit TRBD2. The CDR3 contains 17 residues. Trimming took 2 bases from V and 5 from J; bases not matched to a gene: 8. Per germline, CDR1 MDHEN and CDR2 SYDVKM. CDR3 in amino acids: CASSLQASGRAGDTQYF. CDR3 nucleotides: TGTGCCAGCAGTTTACAGGCTAGCGGGAGGGCGGGAGATACGCAGTATTTT.

This chain connects TRBV20-1 to TRBJ2-1, with unresolved D. This CDR3 region has 11 residues. V dropped 0 bases and J dropped 13 bases, with 10 bases sitting between them. Germline V CDR1 and CDR2: DFQATT, SNEGSKA (reference sequence). The CDR3 protein is CSAREVENQFF. DNA for the CDR3: TGCAGTGCTAGAGAGGTGGAGAATCAGTTCTTC.

CDR3 loop: CASGVPPGDTQYF. The CDR3 coding sequence is TGTGCCAGCGGGGTTCCCCCGGGGGATACGCAGTATTTT. This chain links TRBV27 with TRBJ2-3; possible D gene TRBD2, 5 bases. V lost 8 bases and J 6 bases, leaving 15 bases between the germline ends. Germline V lookup: CDR1 MNHEY, CDR2 SMNVEV (reference sequence). There are 13 residues in the CDR3.

The genes are TRBV27 and TRBJ2-3; maybe TRBD1 (6 bases). The CDR3 consists of 16 residues. V lost 5 bases, J lost 2 bases, and 17 bases lay in between. Germline CDR1 and CDR2: MNHEY and SMNVEV (reference sequence). CDR3 in DNA: TGTGCCAGCAGTGGAACAGGGATGCGGGCCACAGATACGCAGTATTTT. Translating it yields CASSGTGMRATDTQYF.

The V and J genes are TRBV6-6 and TRBJ2-1; 9 nucleotides agree with TRBD1. Germline V lookup: CDR1 MNHNY, CDR2 SVGAGI (reference sequence). The CDR3 has 14 residues. With V trimmed by 6 bases and J by 7 bases, 7 bases remained unmatched. The CDR3 DNA reads TGTGCCAGCAGGTGGGGACAGGGCATGAATGAGCAGTTCTTC. Its protein is CASRWGQGMNEQFF.

The chain uses TRBV4-3 and TRBJ2-2, with 7 bases matching TRBD1. Trimming took 2 bases from V and 1 from J; bases not matched to a gene: 7. The germline gives CDR1 LGHNA, CDR2 YSLEER. This CDR3 has 17 residues. For the CDR3, the DNA is TGCGCCAGCAGCCAACCTCCCCGGACAGGGAACACCGGGGAGCTGTTTTTT. It is translated as CASSQPPRTGNTGELFF.

The chain has TRBV6-1 and TRBJ2-2, with unresolved D. The CDR3 is made up of 15 amino acids. V lost 6 bases to trimming and J lost 0 bases, with 11 bases between them. Germline V gives CDR1 MNHNS, CDR2 SASEGT. The CDR3 region is CASRVDRPNTGELFF. The CDR3 DNA reads TGTGCCAGCAGAGTAGACCGACCGAACACCGGGGAGCTGTTTTTT.

The gene calls are TRBV6-6 and TRBJ1-6; a possible D gene is TRBD1 (6 bases). The CDR3 is made up of 12 amino acids. The V and J ends lost 11 bases and 5 bases respectively, with 10 bases between them. Germline CDR1 reads MNHNY; CDR2 reads SVGAGI (reference sequence). Here the CDR3 reads CASGEDNSPLHF. The DNA of the CDR3 is TGTGCCTCAGGGGAGGATAATTCACCCCTCCACTTT.

V gene TRBV23-1 combines with J gene TRBJ2-7; unclear D gene. TRBV23-1 carries the ORF label, with uncertain function. This CDR3 comprises 13 residues. Trimming took off 8 bases at V and 0 bases at J, with 11 bases between the two ends. CDR3 bases: TGCGCCAGCTTGGAGAGAATCTCCTACGAGCAGTACTTC. Protein sequence: CASLERISYEQYF.

J is TRBJ2-7 and V is TRBV6-1; 7 nucleotides align to TRBD1. V dropped 5 bases and J dropped 5; count of bases not matched to a gene: 9. Germline V gene sequence: CDR1 MNHNS, CDR2 SASEGT. This CDR3 is built from 14 residues. CDR3 nucleotides: TGTGCCAGCAGTCTACGGCAGGGGGTCGACGAGCAGTACTTC. It codes for CASSLRQGVDEQYF.

The V gene is TRBV11-2, the J gene TRBJ2-3; weak D call: TRBD2 (5 bases). The germline V gene has CDR1 SGHAT and CDR2 FQNNGV. The CDR3 is made up of 15 amino acids. Trimming removed 1 base from V and 5 bases from J, with 13 bases in between. In nucleotides, the CDR3 is TGTGCCAGCAGCTTAGGGAGCGGCCCCAGAGATACGCAGTATTTT. Protein product: CASSLGSGPRDTQYF.

The chain joins TRBV5-6 to TRBJ1-3; 7 bases align to TRBD1. Trimming took 4 bases from V and 0 from J; bases not matched to a gene: 10. The CDR3 extends over 17 amino acids. Per the germline V gene, CDR1 is SGHDT and CDR2 is YYEEEE. DNA of the CDR3: TGTGCCAGCAGCCGTACCGGACAGGCGTTCTCTGGAAACACCATATATTTT. Residues: CASSRTGQAFSGNTIYF.

The J gene is TRBJ1-5, the V gene TRBV6-6; D call uncertain. CDR1 is MNHNY, CDR2 SVGAGI, per germline (reference sequence). Trimming cost V 2 bases and J 4 bases, with 12 bases left between them. This CDR3 comprises 15 residues. The CDR3: CASSYDPLGNQPQHF. Written as DNA, the CDR3 is TGTGCCAGCAGTTACGACCCTTTGGGAAATCAGCCCCAGCATTTT.

The J gene is TRBJ2-3, the V gene TRBV5-1; TRBD2 matches at 15 bases. CDR1 and CDR2 from the germline V gene are SGHRS and YFSETQ. This CDR3 is 17 amino acids long. Trimming cost V 2 bases and J 2 bases; bases outside gene matches: 3. The CDR3 bases are TGCGCCAGCAGCTTAGGGACTAGCGGGGGGCCCACAGATACGCAGTATTTT. Amino acid sequence: CASSLGTSGGPTDTQYF.

The chain combines TRBV21-1 with TRBJ2-7; the table's D call, TRBD1, has no DNA check behind it. TRBV21-1 constitutes a pseudogene. This CDR3 spans 18 amino acids. The CDR3, as DNA: TGTGCCAGCAGCAAAAAAAAGGGGGACAGGGGGCCTACCTACGAGCAGTACTTC. Its protein product is CASSKKKGDRGPTYEQYF.

V and J are TRBV6-1 and TRBJ1-5, with TRBD1 as a possible D gene (6 bases). Trimming removed 6 bases at V and 3 bases at J, with 15 bases between. The length of the CDR3 is 15 residues. Per germline, CDR1 MNHNS and CDR2 SASEGT. In DNA, the CDR3 is TGTGCCAGCAGCCCATTTGGGGGCCCCAATCAGCCCCAGCATTTT. Translated, it gives CASSPFGGPNQPQHF.

The chain employs TRBV2 and TRBJ2-3, with D hard to call. CDR1 is SNHLY and CDR2 is FYNNEI in the germline V gene. Trimming stripped 4 bases from V and 1 base from J, with 3 bases between. There are 12 residues in the CDR3. CDR3 coding DNA: TGTGCCAGCAGTGTAGGCACAGATACGCAGTATTTT. Translation gives CASSVGTDTQYF.

The V gene is TRBV5-1, the J gene TRBJ2-7, with a tentative D call TRBD1 (5 bases). Trimming took off 4 bases at V and 0 bases at J, with 8 bases between the two ends. CDR3 length equals 13 residues. The V gene's germline CDR1 is SGHRS and CDR2 YFSETQ. The CDR3: CASSPQVSYEQYF. The CDR3 DNA follows: TGCGCCAGCAGCCCACAGGTCTCCTACGAGCAGTACTTC.

This chain connects TRBV9 to TRBJ1-5; possibly TRBD1 for D (5 bases). This CDR3 is built from 13 residues. V lost 7 bases and J lost 0, with 8 bases in between. In germline, CDR1 is SGDLS, CDR2 YYNGEE. The CDR3: CASGGDSNQPQHF. Written as DNA, the CDR3 is TGTGCCAGCGGGGGGGATAGCAATCAGCCCCAGCATTTT.

This chain joins TRBV19 and TRBJ2-1; 7 bases align to TRBD1. Germline values: CDR1 LNHDA, CDR2 SQIVND (reference sequence). With V trimmed by 2 bases and J by 1 base, 5 bases remained unmatched. The CDR3 runs to 16 residues. The CDR3 loop is CASSISRTGSYNEQFF. For the CDR3, the DNA is TGTGCCAGTAGTATAAGCCGGACAGGTTCCTACAATGAGCAGTTCTTC.

The chain links TRBV5-5 to TRBJ2-7, with 11 bases lining up with TRBD2. Germline V CDR1 and CDR2: SGHKS, YYEKEE (reference sequence). This CDR3 has 17 residues. J gave up 5 bases and V 0 bases, and 10 bases lay outside the gene matches. CDR3 loop: CASSLVASGGNVDEQYF. In DNA form, the CDR3 reads TGTGCCAGCAGCTTGGTGGCTAGCGGGGGGAATGTCGACGAGCAGTACTTC.

CDR3 DNA: TGTGCCAGCAGCTTCTCCAGGGCGGCTGGAAACACCATATATTTT. This codes for CASSFSRAAGNTIYF. V usage is TRBV7-8 and J usage is TRBJ1-3, with D perhaps matching TRBD1 (5 bases). Germline CDR1 is SGHVS and CDR2 is FQNEAQ. The CDR3 is 15 residues long. The V and J ends lost 3 bases and 2 bases respectively, with 11 bases between them. The whole variable domain, remainder taken from reference TRBV7-8 and TRBJ1-3, is GAGVSQSPRYKVAKRGQDVALRCDPISGHVSLFWYQQALGQGPEFLTYFQNEAQLDKSGLPSDRFFAERPEGSVSTLKIQRTQQEDSAVYLCASSFSRAAGNTIYFGEGSWLTVV.

The chain couples TRBV6-5 to TRBJ1-2, with D hard to call. This CDR3 is 12 amino acids long. CDR1 and CDR2 from the germline V gene are MNHEY and SVGAGI. Trimming removed 5 bases at V and 4 bases at J, with 8 bases between. This chain's CDR3 is CASSPPGYGYTF. CDR3 coding DNA: TGTGCCAGCAGTCCCCCCGGCTATGGCTACACCTTC.

The genes are TRBV2 and TRBJ1-4; the D gene is possibly TRBD1 (5 bases). The CDR3 contains 15 residues. V lost 0 bases and J 5 bases, leaving 10 bases between the germline ends. The germline CDR1 and CDR2 sequences are SNHLY and FYNNEI. The DNA for the CDR3 is TGTGCCAGCAGTGAAGCGCGGGCAGGGAATGAAAAACTGTTTTTT. Translated: CASSEARAGNEKLFF.